This entry lists 31 T cell receptor beta chains sequenced from one sample in a study of shared clonotypes between healthy human individuals (dated by TCRdb to the early 2020s). Libraries came from the immunoSEQ multiplex PCR assay. Sourced from immuneACCESS, this table was stored by TCRdb with only in-frame sequences that have V and J called. A share of the clones is absent; for the studies checked, an unresolved V gene accounts for under half, and the remainder has no known explanation. This sample holds about 2 million clones; 90% to 95% were observed only once. The biggest ten clones account for 0.13% of the sample. What was sequenced was naive CD4+ T cells sorted from blood. In the paper's terms, the cell subset or site label means: CD45RA+ positively selected. Source of these receptors: a man aged 18 to 35 in good health.

The chain carries TRBV4-3 and TRBJ1-5; D unclear. Germline CDR1 is LGHNA and CDR2 is YSLEER. With 1 base removed from V and 9 bases from J, the gap between germline ends came to 16 bases. The CDR3 totals 15 residues. The chain's CDR3 is CASSQVFPAIGPQHF. In nucleotides, the CDR3 is TGCGCCAGCAGCCAAGTCTTTCCAGCCATCGGGCCCCAGCATTTT.

This chain joins TRBV6-4 and TRBJ2-7; D unclear. CDR1 is MRHNA and CDR2 is SNTAGT in the germline V gene. Trimming shortened V by 4 bases and J by 3 bases, and 4 bases separated the two germline ends. The CDR3 has 11 amino acids. CDR3 amino acids: CASSGFYEQYF. In DNA form, the CDR3 reads TGTGCCAGCAGTGGCTTCTACGAGCAGTACTTC.

This chain connects TRBV12-5 to TRBJ2-2; TRBD2 agrees at 9 bases. In germline, CDR1 is LGHNT, CDR2 FRNRAP. Trimming cost V 1 base and J 5 bases; bases outside gene matches: 20. This CDR3 comprises 21 residues. DNA of the CDR3: TGTGCTAGTGGTTTGGGGTCTAAATGGGTATCCGGGACTAGCAAGACCGGGGAGCTGTTTTTT. It specifies CASGLGSKWVSGTSKTGELFF.

V usage is TRBV19 and J usage is TRBJ1-2; D not resolved. V lost 1 base and J 2 bases, leaving 5 bases between the germline ends. The CDR3 totals 13 residues. Germline V gene data show CDR1 as LNHDA and CDR2 as SQIVND (reference sequence). This chain's CDR3 is CASSIGWNYGYTF. DNA for the CDR3: TGTGCCAGTAGTATAGGCTGGAACTATGGCTACACCTTC.

This chain links TRBV6-5 with TRBJ2-7; a possible D gene is TRBD2 (5 bases). The CDR3 is 14 residues long. Germline CDR1 is MNHEY and CDR2 is SVGAGI. Between the trimmed V and J ends, which lost 4 bases and 2 bases, there was a span of 12 bases. The CDR3 here is CASSSRAGPYEQYF. The CDR3 nucleotides read TGTGCCAGCAGTTCCCGCGCGGGCCCCTACGAGCAGTACTTC.

The rearrangement links TRBV2 to TRBJ1-5, with D maybe TRBD1 (5 bases). This CDR3 is built from 15 residues. With 6 bases removed from V and 3 bases from J, the gap between germline ends came to 15 bases. CDR1 and CDR2 (germline): SNHLY, FYNNEI. CDR3 residues: CASRRDGGTNQPQHF. In nucleotides, the CDR3 is TGTGCCAGCAGGCGGGACGGCGGGACCAATCAGCCCCAGCATTTT.

The J gene is TRBJ2-7, the V gene TRBV14; 8 bases align to TRBD2. Trimming removed 4 bases from V and 3 bases from J; junction bases left unmatched: 8. CDR1 SGHDN and CDR2 FVKESK come from the germline V gene. The CDR3 totals 15 residues. CDR3 sequence: CASSLPGSGGYEQYF. In nucleotides, the CDR3 is TGTGCCAGCAGCCTACCAGGGAGCGGGGGCTACGAGCAGTACTTC.

V is TRBV6-5 and J is TRBJ2-5, with TRBD1 identical over 12 bases. This CDR3 has 15 residues. V shed 6 bases, J shed 5 bases, and the junction held 7 bases outside the gene matches. In germline, CDR1 is MNHEY, CDR2 SVGAGI. CDR3 protein: CASRRGQGAQETQYF. The CDR3 DNA is TGTGCCAGCAGAAGGGGACAGGGGGCCCAGGAGACCCAGTACTTC.

The chain carries TRBV5-1 and TRBJ2-7; D is tentatively TRBD1 or TRBD2 (5 bases each). V was shortened by 4 bases and J by 7 bases, with 21 bases between the two germline ends. This CDR3 has 15 residues. CDR1 and CDR2 from the germline V gene are SGHRS and YFSETQ. The CDR3 here is CASSLGHWGAEEQYF. CDR3 sequence (DNA): TGCGCCAGCAGCCTCGGACACTGGGGAGCGGAAGAGCAGTACTTC. The variable domain in full, completed from reference TRBV5-1 and TRBJ2-7, reads KAGVTQTPRYLIKTRGQQVTLSCSPISGHRSVSWYQQTPGQGLQFLFEYFSETQRNKGNFPGRFSGRQFSNSRSEMNVSTLELGDSALYLCASSLGHWGAEEQYFGPGTRLTVT.

The V and J genes are TRBV2 and TRBJ2-3; 13 bases line up with TRBD2. The CDR3 consists of 17 residues. The J segment lost 1 base and the V segment lost 6 bases, leaving 7 bases of the junction unmatched. Germline assignment: CDR1 SNHLY and CDR2 FYNNEI. CDR3 region: CASRPRLAGGRTDTQYF. The CDR3, as DNA: TGTGCCAGCAGACCGAGACTAGCGGGAGGACGCACAGATACGCAGTATTTT. Based on the CDR3 plus reference TRBV2 and TRBJ2-3, the full variable domain is EPEVTQTPSHQVTQMGQEVILRCVPISNHLYFYWYRQILGQKVEFLVSFYNNEISEKSEIFDDQFSVERPDGSNFTLKIRSTKLEDSAMYFCASRPRLAGGRTDTQYFGPGTRLTVL.

The chain employs TRBV19 and TRBJ1-2; D ambiguous. V was shortened by 7 bases and J by 2 bases, with 14 bases between the two germline ends. The CDR3 contains 14 residues. CDR1 and CDR2 (germline): LNHDA, SQIVND (reference sequence). The CDR3 nucleotides read TGTGCCAGTACAAGAACCGCCGGGAACTATGGCTACACCTTC. It yields the protein CASTRTAGNYGYTF.

This clone was recorded a few times. The chain joins TRBV5-6 to TRBJ1-1; D possibly corresponds to TRBD1 (6 bases). Trimming removed 0 bases from V and 4 bases from J, with 19 bases in between. The CDR3 runs 17 residues. Germline V gives CDR1 SGHDT, CDR2 YYEEEE. CDR3 nucleotides: TGTGCCAGCAGCTTGGAGAAAACAGGGATGCGTGGCACTGAAGCTTTCTTT. Protein: CASSLEKTGMRGTEAFF.

This clone was counted between two and nine times. The rearrangement links TRBV6-5 to TRBJ2-5; 8 bases agree with TRBD1. CDR1 is MNHEY, CDR2 SVGAGI, per germline. J lost 5 bases, V lost 6 bases, and 8 bases had no gene match. The CDR3 has 14 amino acids. The CDR3 DNA is TGTGCCAGCAGGCGGACAGGGCTGGGGGAGACCCAGTACTTC. Translating gives CASRRTGLGETQYF.

V is TRBV6-5 and J is TRBJ1-1; D is possibly TRBD1 (5 bases). The germline V gene has CDR1 MNHEY and CDR2 SVGAGI. V was shortened by 4 bases and J by 0 bases, with 15 bases between the two germline ends. The CDR3 has 16 amino acids. The CDR3 reads CASSLSIWGMNTEAFF. CDR3 DNA: TGTGCCAGCAGTTTATCGATTTGGGGGATGAACACTGAAGCTTTCTTT.

J is TRBJ2-5 and V is TRBV5-6; D is possibly TRBD2 (6 bases). CDR3 length equals 15 residues. The V gene's germline CDR1 is SGHDT and CDR2 YYEEEE. The V gene lost 2 bases and the J gene lost 5 bases, with 16 bases spanning the gap. For the CDR3, the DNA is TGTGCCAGCAGCTTCAGGAAGACTAGTGAGGAGACCCAGTACTTC. The encoded protein is CASSFRKTSEETQYF.

The chain joins TRBV11-2 to TRBJ2-3, with D maybe TRBD2 (5 bases). Per germline, CDR1 SGHAT and CDR2 FQNNGV. The CDR3 runs to 15 residues. Trimming shortened V by 5 bases and J by 2 bases, and 14 bases separated the two germline ends. The CDR3 DNA reads TGTGCCAGCAGCCCCAGCGGCAAGGTCACAGATACGCAGTATTTT. It translates to CASSPSGKVTDTQYF.

The rearrangement links TRBV10-2 to TRBJ2-7, with a weak D call TRBD2 (7 bases). V was clipped by 8 bases and J by 1 base, with 18 bases between them. The germline CDR1 and CDR2 sequences are WSHSY and SAAADI. The CDR3 is 15 amino acids. CDR3 in DNA: TGCGCCAGCCGGAGGTGGGGGGGCCATTCCTACGAGCAGTACTTC. As protein: CASRRWGGHSYEQYF.

V usage is TRBV6-6 and J usage is TRBJ1-1; D is unresolved. Germline CDR1 and CDR2: MNHNY and SVGAGI (reference sequence). This CDR3 is built from 15 residues. V lost 5 bases and J 0 bases, leaving 13 bases between the germline ends. The CDR3 sequence is CASSNIVPMNTEAFF. CDR3 nucleotide sequence: TGTGCCAGCAGTAACATTGTTCCCATGAACACTGAAGCTTTCTTT.

This clone was detected only once. V is TRBV28 and J is TRBJ2-7; D might be TRBD2 (6 bases). The CDR3 covers 12 residues. V lost 7 bases and J 4 bases, leaving 11 bases between the germline ends. Looked up from germline, CDR1 is MDHEN and CDR2 is SYDVKM. CDR3 bases: TGTGCCAGCAAGTTAGGGAGGTACGAGCAGTACTTC. It encodes CASKLGRYEQYF.

This sequence joins TRBV4-2 and TRBJ2-3, with a tentative D call TRBD2 (6 bases). The germline V and J ends were trimmed by 3 bases and 1 base, with 8 bases remaining between them. CDR3 length: 14 amino acids. The V gene's germline CDR1 is LGHNA and CDR2 YNFKEQ. The CDR3 here is CASSQDYRTDTQYF. The CDR3 coding sequence is TGTGCCAGCAGCCAGGACTACCGCACAGATACGCAGTATTTT.

The chain recombines TRBV4-1 with TRBJ1-3; 8 bases align to TRBD1. CDR3 length: 14 residues. Germline CDR1 MGHRA, CDR2 YSYEKL. The V and J ends lost 2 bases and 4 bases, in that order; junction bases with no gene match: 1. CDR3 DNA sequence: TGCGCCAGCAGCCAAAGGACAGGGGGAAACACCATATATTTT. It specifies CASSQRTGGNTIYF.

The chain links TRBV28 to TRBJ2-6; the D call may be TRBD1 or TRBD2 (5 bases each). The CDR3 spans 15 residues. With 6 bases removed from V and 1 base from J, the gap between germline ends came to 10 bases. The germline CDR1 and CDR2 sequences are MDHEN and SYDVKM. The CDR3 bases are TGTGCCAGCAGGGGGACCGAGTCTGGGGCCAACGTCCTGACTTTC. It is translated as CASRGTESGANVLTF.

V usage is TRBV2 and J usage is TRBJ1-2; maybe TRBD1 (5 bases). The germline V gene has CDR1 SNHLY and CDR2 FYNNEI. Trimming removed 2 bases from V and 5 bases from J, with 9 bases in between. This CDR3 region has 13 residues. DNA of the CDR3: TGTGCCAGCAGTGAACGGGACGCTTATGGCTACACCTTC. Translated: CASSERDAYGYTF.

The chain is built from TRBV29-1 and TRBJ2-1, with D perhaps matching TRBD1 or TRBD2 (5 bases each). CDR3 length: 13 residues. With 3 bases removed from V and 11 bases from J, the gap between germline ends came to 17 bases. Per the germline V gene, CDR1 is SQVTM and CDR2 is ANQGSEA. DNA for the CDR3: TGCAGCGTTGACCCTGGGACCAATCACCAGCAGTTCTTC. This translates into CSVDPGTNHQQFF.

The chain joins TRBV5-1 to TRBJ1-1; 10 positions agree with TRBD1. This CDR3 contains 14 residues. Germline CDR1 and CDR2: SGHRS and YFSETQ. V was clipped by 0 bases and J by 6 bases; unmatched bases: 2. The CDR3 here is CASSLEGTGAEAFF. In DNA, the CDR3 is TGCGCCAGCAGCTTGGAGGGGACAGGGGCTGAAGCTTTCTTT. The variable domain in full, with the rest retrieved from reference TRBV5-1 and TRBJ1-1, is KAGVTQTPRYLIKTRGQQVTLSCSPISGHRSVSWYQQTPGQGLQFLFEYFSETQRNKGNFPGRFSGRQFSNSRSEMNVSTLELGDSALYLCASSLEGTGAEAFFGQGTRLTVV.

The chain employs TRBV15 and TRBJ1-5, with TRBD1 matching over 10 bases. CDR1 is LNHNV, CDR2 YYDKDF, per germline (reference sequence). V lost 2 bases and J lost 0; bases outside the gene matches: 16. The CDR3 consists of 21 residues. CDR3 loop: CATSRLYAGTGAPYSNQPQHF. CDR3 coding DNA: TGTGCCACCAGCAGATTATATGCCGGGACAGGGGCACCTTATAGCAATCAGCCCCAGCATTTT.

The chain has TRBV25-1 and TRBJ2-3; 10 bases agree with TRBD2. From germline, CDR1 is MGHDK and CDR2 SYGVNS. This CDR3 region has 16 residues. Trimming at V came to 3 bases and at J to 5 bases, leaving 8 bases not matched to a gene. The CDR3 DNA is TGTGCCAGCAGTGAGGCCCTAGCGGGGGCAGGAGATACGCAGTATTTT. It encodes CASSEALAGAGDTQYF.

The gene calls are TRBV7-8 and TRBJ2-7, with a weak D call TRBD2 (5 bases). The CDR3 consists of 15 residues. Germline-derived CDR1 and CDR2 are SGHVS and FQNEAQ. V was trimmed by 1 base and J by 4 bases, leaving 14 bases between them. The CDR3 here is CASSLGQASQYEQYF. The CDR3 nucleotides read TGTGCCAGCAGCTTAGGGCAGGCTAGCCAGTACGAGCAGTACTTC.

The V call is TRBV4-3, the J call TRBJ1-1; D call uncertain. V lost 3 bases and J lost 2, with 19 bases in between. Germline CDR1 LGHNA, CDR2 YSLEER. The CDR3 contains 17 residues. The CDR3 DNA reads as TGCGCCAGCAGCCATACGTTCACGGCAGAAGGAAACACTGAAGCTTTCTTT. It yields the protein CASSHTFTAEGNTEAFF.

Worth noting for this clone: This same CDR3 is encoded by further DNA sequences in the sample. The rearrangement links TRBV10-1 to TRBJ2-7; TRBD1 agrees at 9 bases. The length of the CDR3 is 15 residues. With 0 bases clipped from V and 2 bases from J, the junction kept 2 bases outside the gene matches. Germline V CDR1 and CDR2: WNHNN, SYGVQD (reference sequence). In DNA form, the CDR3 reads TGCGCCAGCAGTGAGTCCCGGGACAGGGCCTACGAGCAGTACTTC. Its protein is CASSESRDRAYEQYF.

V and J are TRBV5-1 and TRBJ2-5, with 11 nucleotides matching TRBD1. The germline V gene encodes CDR1 SGHRS and CDR2 YFSETQ. With 4 bases clipped from V and 5 bases from J, the junction kept 10 bases outside the gene matches. The CDR3 extends over 16 amino acids. This chain's CDR3 is CASSLFGTGGGETQYF. The DNA for the CDR3 is TGCGCCAGCAGCCTATTCGGGACAGGGGGAGGGGAGACCCAGTACTTC.